The following is a T cell receptor (beta chain) sequence with its context. The data belong to a study of T cells in tuberculosis. This table comes from immunoSEQ multiplex PCR, and its TCRdb copy is limited to in-frame clones, with some not included. The sample yields 38,000 or so clones, 95% seen once. The V segment lost 5 bases and the J segment 6 bases; nucleotides outside the gene matches: 12. The CDR3 loop spans 15 amino acids. Germline V gene sequence: CDR1 SGHVS, CDR2 FNYEAQ. The sample consisted of PBMCs. V gene TRBV7-6 combines with J gene TRBJ1-2, with 7 positions matching TRBD1. This TCR was recovered from a donor between 10 and 35 years old with latent tuberculosis or without tuberculosis infection. This CDR3 is CASSPGGWVVDGYTF. The CDR3 DNA reads as TGTGCCAGCAGCCCAGGGGGATGGGTCGTGGATGGCTACACCTTC.